The 27 T cell receptor beta chains given below trace back to one sample, sequenced in a study of blood T cell repertoires in COVID-19. The data were produced by immunoSEQ multiplex PCR, yet TCRdb's version contains in-frame clones alone and is incomplete. The sample consists of 120,000 or so clones, 70% to 80% of them appearing once. Sequencing was carried out using peripheral blood. The receptor set was obtained from a human donor in a cohort sampled during active COVID-19.

The genes are TRBV4-2 and TRBJ2-1; no firm D call. The germline CDR1 and CDR2 sequences are LGHNA and YNFKEQ. There are 12 residues in the CDR3. V lost 0 bases and J 13 bases, leaving 10 bases between the germline ends. CDR3 DNA: TGTGCCAGCAGCCAAGAGAGTAGCCGTCAGTTCTTC. Residues: CASSQESSRQFF.

The rearrangement joins TRBV19 to TRBJ2-3; no clear D gene. CDR3 length: 13 residues. V dropped 6 bases and J dropped 1 base, with 8 bases sitting between them. Germline assignment: CDR1 LNHDA and CDR2 SQIVND (reference sequence). CDR3 bases: TGTGCCAGTAGAGAACGCGGCACAGATACGCAGTATTTT. This gives the protein CASRERGTDTQYF.

This chain links TRBV5-4 with TRBJ2-1; tentatively, D is TRBD1 (6 bases). The V end lost 3 bases, the J end lost 8 bases, and 18 bases lay between the germline ends. CDR3 length: 15 amino acids. CDR1 and CDR2 (germline): SGHNT, YYREEE (reference sequence). The CDR3 bases are TGTGCCAGCAGCTCCCCAGGGGCGCAAGGAGATGAGCAGTTCTTC. This gives the protein CASSSPGAQGDEQFF.

The gene calls are TRBV28 and TRBJ2-1, with D unclear. This CDR3 comprises 14 residues. Trimming stripped 4 bases from V and 0 bases from J, with 7 bases between. The germline V gene has CDR1 MDHEN and CDR2 SYDVKM. The CDR3 DNA reads as TGTGCCAGCAGTTCCGTCGGCTCCTACAATGAGCAGTTCTTC. It encodes CASSSVGSYNEQFF.

The CDR3 reads CASSLRAGGANEQFF. In DNA, the CDR3 is TGTGCCAGCAGCTTAAGGGCAGGGGGCGCGAATGAGCAGTTCTTC. The rearrangement links TRBV7-6 to TRBJ2-1, with 8 bases aligning to TRBD1. The CDR3 length is 15 residues. Germline loops: CDR1 SGHVS, CDR2 FNYEAQ. V gave up 2 bases and J gave up 7 bases; unmatched junction bases: 7.

The chain carries TRBV4-3 and TRBJ1-2; D gene uncertain. CDR3 length equals 15 residues. V lost 0 bases and J lost 1, with 9 bases in between. The germline V gene has CDR1 LGHNA and CDR2 YSLEER. CDR3 sequence: CASSQDYVSNYGYTF. CDR3 bases: TGCGCCAGCAGCCAAGATTATGTCAGTAACTATGGCTACACCTTC.

This clone was counted many times. The chain joins TRBV19 to TRBJ1-5; tentative D call: TRBD1 (6 bases). The V end lost 1 base, the J end lost 5 bases, and 12 bases lay between the germline ends. CDR3 length equals 15 residues. The germline V gene encodes CDR1 LNHDA and CDR2 SQIVND (reference sequence). Here the CDR3 reads CASSIVRGRDQPQHF. For the CDR3, the DNA is TGTGCCAGTAGTATAGTCAGGGGACGAGATCAGCCCCAGCATTTT.

J is TRBJ1-3 and V is TRBV30; 7 bases are a match to TRBD1. V dropped 3 bases and J dropped 4; count of bases not matched to a gene: 9. CDR1 and CDR2 (germline): GTSNPN, SVGIG (reference sequence). The CDR3 length is 15 residues. CDR3 nucleotide sequence: TGTGCCTGGAGGACAGGGTCGCCGTGGGGAAACACCATATATTTT. Translating gives CAWRTGSPWGNTIYF.

The chain couples TRBV7-2 to TRBJ2-5; 10 bases agree with TRBD1. The trim removed 0 bases at V and 5 bases at J, leaving 12 bases unmatched. The CDR3 loop spans 18 amino acids. CDR1 SGHTA and CDR2 FQGNSA come from the germline V gene. As DNA, the CDR3 is TGTGCCAGCAGCTTAGCACAGCCACGGACAGGGGGTAGGGAGACCCAGTACTTC. This sequence encodes CASSLAQPRTGGRETQYF. Combining the CDR3 with reference TRBV7-2 and TRBJ2-5 gives the whole variable domain GAGVSQSPSNKVTEKGKDVELRCDPISGHTALYWYRQSLGQGLEFLIYFQGNSAPDKSGLPSDRFSAERTGGSVSTLTIQRTQQEDSAVYLCASSLAQPRTGGRETQYFGPGTRLLVL.

This chain joins TRBV24-1 and TRBJ1-4; 9 bases align to TRBD1. The CDR3 sequence is 13 residues long. Per germline, CDR1 KGHDR and CDR2 SFDVKD. V dropped 9 bases and J dropped 5; count of bases not matched to a gene: 3. In DNA form, the CDR3 reads TGTGCCACCTCGACAGGGGGGAATGAAAAACTGTTTTTT. It codes for CATSTGGNEKLFF.

The genes are TRBV27 and TRBJ2-3; 9 bases are a match to TRBD1. The length of the CDR3 is 15 residues. V lost 6 bases, J lost 6 bases, and 10 bases stayed unmatched. Per the germline V gene, CDR1 is MNHEY and CDR2 is SMNVEV (reference sequence). The CDR3 sequence is CASREGTGIWDTQYF. The DNA of the CDR3 is TGTGCCAGCAGAGAAGGGACAGGGATATGGGATACGCAGTATTTT.

The gene calls are TRBV30 and TRBJ1-6; TRBD1 aligns across 8 bases. The CDR3 sequence is 17 residues long. V shed 0 bases, J shed 0 bases, and the junction held 4 bases outside the gene matches. CDR1 GTSNPN and CDR2 SVGIG come from the germline V gene (reference sequence). The DNA of the CDR3 is TGTGCCTGGAGTGTACGGACAGGGCCCTCCTATAATTCACCCCTCCACTTT. Its protein is CAWSVRTGPSYNSPLHF.

The genes are TRBV7-2 and TRBJ2-2, with 7 positions matching TRBD2. The CDR3 length is 16 residues. From germline, CDR1 is SGHTA and CDR2 FQGNSA. V shed 1 base and J 7 bases; nucleotides not matched to a gene: 9. CDR3 nucleotide sequence: TGTGCCAGCAGCTTAGGAAGTACCAGGACTAGCGGGGAGCTGTTTTTT. Protein product: CASSLGSTRTSGELFF.

The chain combines TRBV28 with TRBJ1-2; D remains unclear. Germline-derived CDR1 and CDR2 are MDHEN and SYDVKM. The CDR3 totals 14 residues. Trimming pared 1 base from V and 5 bases from J, leaving 11 bases between. In DNA form, the CDR3 reads TGTGCCAGCAGTTTATCCCGGGATGGGTATGGCTACACCTTC. Translated: CASSLSRDGYGYTF.

The rearrangement links TRBV6-2 or TRBV6-3 to TRBJ2-1; 10 bases are shared with TRBD1. Trimming at V came to 6 bases and at J to 7 bases, leaving 9 bases not matched to a gene. This CDR3 is 15 amino acids long. Germline V gene lookup returns CDR1 MNHEY and CDR2 SVGEGT. The CDR3 here is CASSFWGQGSNEQFF. CDR3 sequence (DNA): TGTGCCAGCAGCTTTTGGGGACAGGGGTCTAATGAGCAGTTCTTC.

This sequence joins TRBV7-6 and TRBJ1-2, with 7 bases identical to TRBD1. The germline V gene encodes CDR1 SGHVS and CDR2 FNYEAQ. This CDR3 spans 15 amino acids. Germline trimming cut 1 base from V and 0 bases from J; bases unmatched to any gene: 2. The CDR3 bases are TGTGCCAGCAGCTTAGGACAGGGAGCTAACTATGGCTACACCTTC. Its protein is CASSLGQGANYGYTF.

The chain is built from TRBV6-2 or TRBV6-3 and TRBJ1-5; TRBD1 matches 9 bases. There are 18 residues in the CDR3. The V and J ends lost 0 bases and 4 bases, in that order; junction bases with no gene match: 10. Germline CDR1 reads MNHEY; CDR2 reads SVGEGT. DNA for the CDR3: TGTGCCAGCAGTTACTCGGATGGGACAGGGAGGACAAATCAGCCCCAGCATTTT. It codes for CASSYSDGTGRTNQPQHF.

The rearrangement uses TRBV2 and TRBJ1-1; D is ambiguous. Looked up from germline, CDR1 is SNHLY and CDR2 is FYNNEI. CDR3 length equals 13 residues. Trimming pared 10 bases from V and 0 bases from J, leaving 12 bases between. DNA for the CDR3: TGTGCCACCCTGAGCGAGGTGAACACTGAAGCTTTCTTT. Translation gives CATLSEVNTEAFF.

V is TRBV30 and J is TRBJ2-6; weak D call: TRBD2 (5 bases). The CDR3 is 15 residues long. Trimming left V 0 bases short and J 4 bases short, with 10 bases between. Per the germline V gene, CDR1 is GTSNPN and CDR2 is SVGIG (reference sequence). The CDR3 loop reads CAWSVTGVGANVLTF. CDR3 bases: TGTGCCTGGAGTGTAACCGGGGTGGGGGCCAACGTCCTGACTTTC.

Here the CDR3 reads CATSREGEGYEQYF. Here the CDR3 DNA reads TGTGCCACCAGCAGAGAAGGGGAGGGATACGAGCAGTACTTC. The rearrangement uses TRBV15 and TRBJ2-7; 7 nucleotides line up with TRBD2. The germline V gene encodes CDR1 LNHNV and CDR2 YYDKDF (reference sequence). Trimming cost V 0 bases and J 4 bases; bases outside gene matches: 3. The CDR3 runs 14 residues.

J is TRBJ2-1 and V is TRBV29-1; 7 bases line up with TRBD2. Germline V CDR1 and CDR2: SQVTM, ANQGSEA. V was pared by 3 bases and J by 8 bases, with 4 bases of the junction left unmatched. This CDR3 region has 12 residues. The DNA of the CDR3 is TGCAGCGTTGAGCGGGGGAGCGATGAGCAGTTCTTC. Residues: CSVERGSDEQFF.

V and J are TRBV9 and TRBJ1-1, with 9 bases lining up with TRBD1. Germline CDR1 is SGDLS and CDR2 is YYNGEE. This CDR3 contains 15 residues. V dropped 3 bases and J dropped 3; count of bases not matched to a gene: 6. CDR3 bases: TGTGCCAGCAGCGAGACTGGACAGGGGTACACTGAAGCTTTCTTT. Its translation: CASSETGQGYTEAFF.

This rearrangement joins TRBV5-4 to TRBJ2-5; D gene unclear. Germline V lookup: CDR1 SGHNT, CDR2 YYREEE (reference sequence). Trimming cost V 5 bases and J 0 bases, with 11 bases left between them. CDR3 size: 14 residues. Here the CDR3 reads CASSSSRYQETQYF. CDR3 DNA sequence: TGTGCCAGCAGTTCTTCCAGGTACCAAGAGACCCAGTACTTC.

The gene calls are TRBV28 and TRBJ1-2; 11 bases line up with TRBD1. V dropped 4 bases and J dropped 0; count of bases not matched to a gene: 4. Germline CDR1 MDHEN, CDR2 SYDVKM. The CDR3 contains 16 residues. The CDR3 here is CASSSGTGGPNYGYTF. The CDR3 DNA is TGTGCCAGCAGTTCCGGGACAGGGGGACCTAACTATGGCTACACCTTC.

This clone was observed once. This sequence joins TRBV7-8 and TRBJ2-7; D call uncertain. V dropped 4 bases and J dropped 4 bases, with 11 bases sitting between them. Per the germline V gene, CDR1 is SGHVS and CDR2 is FQNEAQ. The CDR3 length is 13 residues. For the CDR3, the DNA is TGTGCCAGCAGCTACGCCGGTCAATACGAGCAGTACTTC. Encoded protein: CASSYAGQYEQYF.

The chain combines TRBV4-1 with TRBJ2-7, with 8 positions matching TRBD1. Losses at the gene ends were 1 base for V and 2 bases for J; bases not matched to a gene: 4. The CDR3 extends over 15 amino acids. Germline V lookup: CDR1 MGHRA, CDR2 YSYEKL. The CDR3 sequence: CASSQGQGIPYEQYF. In DNA, the CDR3 is TGCGCCAGCAGCCAAGGACAGGGGATTCCCTACGAGCAGTACTTC.

This chain joins TRBV5-1 and TRBJ2-2, with D possibly matching TRBD1 (8 bases). This CDR3 spans 15 amino acids. Germline CDR1 and CDR2: SGHRS and YFSETQ. V lost 7 bases and J lost 6, with 19 bases in between. The CDR3 nucleotides read TGCGCCAGCTCACAGACAGGGGAGGGGGCCGGGGAGCTGTTTTTT. This translates into CASSQTGEGAGELFF.